A single sample is the source of the 3 T cell receptor beta chains below, sequenced in a study of sequential checkpoint blockade in melanoma. Treatment described: randomized to nivolumab then ipilimumab (arm A) or the reverse (arm B). Libraries were prepared by immunoSEQ multiplex PCR; TCRdb keeps only in-frame clonotypes and omits some of them. The sample holds tens of thousands of clones, roughly 90% seen once. This specimen consisted of CD8+ T cells sorted from blood (inferred from file names), obtained from a patient given nivolumab and ipilimumab in sequence. The source of these receptors is a human donor with melanoma.

This sequence joins TRBV4-3 and TRBJ2-3; TRBD1 matches at 7 bases. The V gene end was trimmed by 2 bases and the J gene end by 2 bases; junction bases not matched to a gene: 7. This CDR3 comprises 16 residues. Germline values: CDR1 LGHNA, CDR2 YSLEER. CDR3 nucleotide sequence: TGCGCCAGCAGCCAATTAACAGGGGTTCTCACAGATACGCAGTATTTT. Translated: CASSQLTGVLTDTQYF.

The CDR3 spells CASNGVGGWEKLFF. The DNA for the CDR3 is TGTGCCAGCAACGGGGTGGGTGGATGGGAAAAACTGTTTTTT. The chain recombines TRBV2 with TRBJ1-4; D is unresolved. Germline CDR1 and CDR2: SNHLY and FYNNEI. The CDR3 totals 14 residues. Trimming stripped 7 bases from V and 8 bases from J, with 17 bases between.

This chain connects TRBV5-5 to TRBJ2-7; 10 bases are shared with TRBD1. J was trimmed by 5 bases and V by 0 bases; bases with no gene match: 2. Germline CDR1 SGHKS, CDR2 YYEKEE (reference sequence). This CDR3 is 14 amino acids long. The CDR3 reads CASSLGTGGHEQYF. CDR3 sequence (DNA): TGTGCCAGCAGCTTGGGGACAGGGGGGCACGAGCAGTACTTC.